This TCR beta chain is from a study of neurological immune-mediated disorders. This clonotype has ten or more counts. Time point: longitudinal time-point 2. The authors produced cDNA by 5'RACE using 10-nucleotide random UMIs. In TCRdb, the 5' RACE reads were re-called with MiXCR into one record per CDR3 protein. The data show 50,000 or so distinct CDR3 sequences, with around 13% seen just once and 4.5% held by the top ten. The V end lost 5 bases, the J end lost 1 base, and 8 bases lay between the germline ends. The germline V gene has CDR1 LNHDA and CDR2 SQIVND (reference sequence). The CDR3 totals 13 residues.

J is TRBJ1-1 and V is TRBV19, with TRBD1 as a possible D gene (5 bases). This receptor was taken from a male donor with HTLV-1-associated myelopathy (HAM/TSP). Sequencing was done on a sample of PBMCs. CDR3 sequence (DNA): TGTGCCAGTAGTCTACAGGAGAACACTGAAGCTTTCTTT. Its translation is CASSLQENTEAFF. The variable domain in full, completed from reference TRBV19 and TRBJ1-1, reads DGGITQSPKYLFRKEGQNVTLSCEQNLNHDAMYWYRQDPGQGLRLIYYSQIVNDFQKGDIAEGYSVSREKKESFPLTVTSAQKNPTAFYLCASSLQENTEAFFGQGTRLTVV.